Listed here are 6 T cell receptor beta chains from one sample, sequenced in a study of human T cells and chemical hapten exposure. TCRdb re-called the RACE reads through MiXCR, storing one row per CDR3 protein. Of 90,000 to 120,000 distinct CDR3 sequences in the sample, approximately 10% were seen once. Stated time point: patch test 1, 2 weeks after DPC sensitization. Treatment in this sample: therapeutic diphenylcyclopropenone sensitization with weekly scalp DPC. The sequencing used whole blood, collected in connection with sensitization to the hapten diphenylcyclopropenone (DPC). The source is a woman aged 40 to 55 with alopecia areata. Some clones in this sample may be carry-over from other donors' samples.

This clonotype was found a few times. The rearrangement links TRBV20-1 to TRBJ1-6; D gene unclear. The CDR3 extends over 17 amino acids. V was cut by 2 bases and J by 8 bases, with 22 bases left in between. The germline gives CDR1 DFQATT, CDR2 SNEGSKA (reference sequence). The CDR3 DNA follows: TGCAGTGCTAGAAGTGGGGTCAGCTTCTTGTTGGATTCACCCCTCCACTTT. Amino acids: CSARSGVSFLLDSPLHF.

This chain connects TRBV7-9 to TRBJ2-7, with no clear D. The CDR3 sequence is 14 residues long. Trimming shortened V by 5 bases and J by 2 bases, and 13 bases separated the two germline ends. Germline V CDR1 and CDR2: SEHNR, FQNEAQ (reference sequence). The CDR3 sequence is CASSLQEVTYEQYF. For the CDR3, the DNA is TGTGCCAGCAGCCTACAAGAGGTAACCTACGAGCAGTACTTC.

This clonotype has ten or more counts. CDR3 DNA: TGTGCCAGCAGCTTAGCAAGAGGGGTCAATCAGCCCCAGCATTTT. It translates to CASSLARGVNQPQHF. V and J are TRBV7-6 and TRBJ1-5; D might be TRBD1 (5 bases). Between the trimmed V and J ends, which lost 0 bases and 3 bases, there was a span of 9 bases. The CDR3 has 15 residues. CDR1 is SGHVS, CDR2 FNYEAQ, per germline.

V and J are TRBV7-6 and TRBJ2-3; TRBD2 matches at 8 bases. The CDR3 spans 17 residues. Losses at the gene ends were 5 bases for V and 1 base for J; bases not matched to a gene: 11. Germline V CDR1 and CDR2: SGHVS, FNYEAQ. The CDR3 loop reads CASSAYRAGAGTDTQYF. In DNA form, the CDR3 reads TGTGCCAGCAGCGCGTACCGAGCGGGAGCGGGCACAGATACGCAGTATTTT.

The sample holds many counts of this clonotype. The chain couples TRBV7-2 to TRBJ1-2, with D tentatively TRBD1 (6 bases). Germline CDR1 and CDR2: SGHTA and FQGNSA. V gave up 2 bases and J gave up 5 bases, with 18 bases separating them. The CDR3 spans 16 residues. The CDR3 DNA follows: TGTGCCAGCAGCTTATCGCCTGCGGCAGGGACATATGGCTACACCTTC. This gives the protein CASSLSPAAGTYGYTF. The full variable domain, its missing parts supplied by reference TRBV7-2 and TRBJ1-2, is GAGVSQSPSNKVTEKGKDVELRCDPISGHTALYWYRQSLGQGLEFLIYFQGNSAPDKSGLPSDRFSAERTGGSVSTLTIQRTQQEDSAVYLCASSLSPAAGTYGYTFGSGTRLTVV.

In this sample, this clonotype turned up a few times. The CDR3 is CASSGQLATKETQYF. The DNA for the CDR3 is TGTGCCAGCAGTGGCCAACTAGCGACTAAAGAGACCCAGTACTTC. The chain recombines TRBV6-1 with TRBJ2-5, with TRBD2 matching over 7 bases. V was clipped by 4 bases and J by 3 bases; unmatched bases: 8. CDR1 is MNHNS, CDR2 SASEGT, per germline. This CDR3 contains 15 residues.